This is a list of T cell receptor beta chains from one sample in a study of blood T cell repertoires in COVID-19. The method was immunoSEQ multiplex PCR; TCRdb's version includes in-frame clones alone and lacks a portion of them. The sample carries fewer than 130,000 clones, under 80% recorded once. The material sequenced was peripheral blood. These receptors all come from a man between 65 and 85 years old with active or convalescent COVID-19. Each CDR3 is given with its conserved first and last residue.

>TRBJ1-5|TRBV2|15
CASSEGHSSNQPQHF
>TRBJ2-7|TRBV18|15
CASSRGTGELGEQYF
>TRBJ1-5|TRBV2|14
CASSGPGGTQPQHF
>TRBJ1-2|TRBV28|12
CASSLRGYGYTF
>TRBJ1-3|TRBV3-1/TRBV3-2|15
CASSQGTGGGNTIYF
>TRBJ1-5|TRBV4-1|15
CASRTGPYSNQPQHF
>TRBJ1-1|TRBV5-1|16
CASRTATGRLFTEAFF
>TRBJ1-3|TRBV3-1/TRBV3-2|19
CASSQVYSLEGASGNTIYF
>TRBJ2-6|TRBV19|14
CASERGSGANVLTF
>TRBJ1-1|TRBV20-1|12
CSASWEATEAFF
>TRBJ2-7|TRBV5-1|15
CASSGTGLRSYEQYF
>TRBJ2-7|TRBV19|13
CASSPGLSYEQYF
>TRBJ2-1|TRBV19|15
CASSIVLAGGNEQFF
>TRBJ1-2|TRBV6-5|14
CASSTGTANYGYTF
>TRBJ1-3|TRBV28|15
CASSLGQSSGNTIYF
>TRBJ1-2|TRBV28|16
CASSLLSDSDGYGYTF